Listed below are T cell receptor beta chains from one sample, sequenced in a study of CD8 T cells in ankylosing spondylitis. TCRdb ran MiXCR on the 5' RACE reads and lists one entry per CDR3 protein. The table lists 650,000 to 800,000 distinct CDR3 sequences, 15% to 20% of them singletons. Sequenced sample: blood, either unsorted or a sorted T cell fraction (not recorded which). These receptors came from a male donor with ankylosing spondylitis. CDR3s include the opening cysteine and the closing phenylalanine or tryptophan. The D gene is left open where the match is weak. Clone size is not always given. Where it is, it says once, few, many or a class for expanded clones.

J gene: TRBJ1-4
V gene: TRBV11-2
D gene: NA
clone size: few
CDR3 length: 14
CDR3 protein: CASSFLGANEKLFF
CDR3 DNA: TGTGCCAGCAGCTTTTTAGGCGCTAATGAAAAACTGTTTTTT

J gene: TRBJ2-7
V gene: TRBV4-3
D gene: NA
clone size: NA
CDR3 length: 13
CDR3 protein: CASSLDLAYEQYF
CDR3 DNA: TGCGCCAGCAGCCTGGACCTAGCCTACGAGCAGTACTTC

J gene: TRBJ2-1
V gene: TRBV12-3/TRBV12-4
D gene: TRBD2
clone size: NA
CDR3 length: 16
CDR3 protein: CASSTSGFSSYNEQFF
CDR3 DNA: TGTGCCAGCAGTACTAGCGGTTTCAGCTCCTACAATGAGCAGTTCTTC

J gene: TRBJ2-3
V gene: TRBV9
D gene: NA
clone size: NA
CDR3 length: 13
CDR3 protein: CASSVDPEGTQYF
CDR3 DNA: TGTGCCAGCAGCGTAGACCCAGAAGGTACGCAGTATTTT

J gene: TRBJ1-2
V gene: TRBV24-1
D gene: NA
clone size: NA
CDR3 length: 15
CDR3 protein: CATSEAGAGNYGYTF
CDR3 DNA: TGTGCCACCAGTGAGGCAGGGGCCGGAAACTATGGCTACACCTTC

J gene: TRBJ1-4
V gene: TRBV3-1
D gene: TRBD1
clone size: NA
CDR3 length: 15
CDR3 protein: CASSQLGQGNEKLFF
CDR3 DNA: TGTGCCAGCAGCCAACTCGGACAGGGGAATGAAAAACTGTTTTTT

J gene: TRBJ2-7
V gene: TRBV6-6
D gene: NA
clone size: NA
CDR3 length: 13
CDR3 protein: CASSDRQAGEQYF
CDR3 DNA: TGTGCCAGCAGTGATCGACAGGCTGGCGAGCAGTACTTC

J gene: TRBJ2-7
V gene: TRBV6-2/TRBV6-3
D gene: NA
clone size: NA
CDR3 length: 13
CDR3 protein: CASSFRGVGEQYF
CDR3 DNA: TGTGCCAGCAGTTTCCGCGGGGTCGGCGAGCAGTACTTC

J gene: TRBJ2-4
V gene: TRBV27
D gene: NA
clone size: few
CDR3 length: 15
CDR3 protein: CASSFSGTEKNIQYF
CDR3 DNA: TGTGCCAGCAGTTTCTCCGGGACGGAAAAAAACATTCAGTACTTC

J gene: TRBJ2-3
V gene: TRBV20-1
D gene: NA
clone size: NA
CDR3 length: 14
CDR3 protein: CSALLETGTDTQYF
CDR3 DNA: TGCAGTGCTCTACTAGAGACTGGCACAGATACGCAGTATTTT

J gene: TRBJ2-1
V gene: TRBV7-3
D gene: TRBD2
clone size: NA
CDR3 length: 15
CDR3 protein: CASSLKAGVNNEQFF
CDR3 DNA: TGTGCCAGCAGCTTAAAGGCGGGGGTAAACAATGAGCAGTTCTTC

J gene: TRBJ2-3
V gene: TRBV10-3
D gene: TRBD2
clone size: many
CDR3 length: 16
CDR3 protein: CAISEPGLQVADTQYF
CDR3 DNA: TGTGCCATCAGTGAGCCGGGACTACAGGTCGCAGATACGCAGTATTTT

J gene: TRBJ1-6
V gene: TRBV2
D gene: NA
clone size: many
CDR3 length: 13
CDR3 protein: CASSPDGISPLHF
CDR3 DNA: TGTGCCAGCAGTCCGGACGGGATTTCACCCCTCCACTTT

J gene: TRBJ1-6
V gene: TRBV20-1
D gene: NA
clone size: NA
CDR3 length: 15
CDR3 protein: CSAREGGGYNSPLHF
CDR3 DNA: TGCAGTGCTAGAGAGGGGGGGGGCTATAATTCACCCCTCCACTTT

J gene: TRBJ1-4
V gene: TRBV20-1
D gene: TRBD1
clone size: NA
CDR3 length: 15
CDR3 protein: CSARDRQGAYEKLFF
CDR3 DNA: TGCAGTGCTAGAGATCGCCAGGGGGCTTATGAAAAACTGTTTTTT

J gene: TRBJ2-7
V gene: TRBV18
D gene: NA
clone size: NA
CDR3 length: 13
CDR3 protein: CASSPTGEGEQYF
CDR3 DNA: TGTGCCAGCTCACCCACAGGGGAGGGCGAGCAGTACTTC

J gene: TRBJ2-7
V gene: TRBV4-3
D gene: TRBD2
clone size: NA
CDR3 length: 18
CDR3 protein: CASSPHVGTSGSSYEQYF
CDR3 DNA: TGCGCCAGCAGCCCACACGTCGGCACTAGCGGGAGCTCCTACGAGCAGTACTTC

J gene: TRBJ2-1
V gene: TRBV9
D gene: TRBD1
clone size: few
CDR3 length: 14
CDR3 protein: CASSSWTGNREQFF
CDR3 DNA: TGTGCCTCCTCATCATGGACAGGGAATCGGGAGCAGTTCTTC

J gene: TRBJ2-7
V gene: TRBV7-2
D gene: NA
clone size: NA
CDR3 length: 14
CDR3 protein: CASSPILGNYEQYF
CDR3 DNA: TGTGCCAGCAGCCCGATATTAGGGAACTACGAGCAGTACTTC

J gene: TRBJ2-7
V gene: TRBV20-1
D gene: NA
clone size: NA
CDR3 length: 13
CDR3 protein: CSAIGGPSYEQYF
CDR3 DNA: TGCAGTGCTATCGGGGGGCCATCCTACGAGCAGTACTTC

J gene: TRBJ2-2
V gene: TRBV6-1
D gene: NA
clone size: NA
CDR3 length: 17
CDR3 protein: CASSDTPTLRATGELFF
CDR3 DNA: TGTGCCAGCAGTGATACTCCGACCCTCAGGGCCACCGGGGAGCTGTTTTTT

J gene: TRBJ2-7
V gene: TRBV4-2
D gene: NA
clone size: NA
CDR3 length: 14
CDR3 protein: CASSHPGLTYEQYF
CDR3 DNA: TGTGCCAGCAGCCACCCGGGACTGACCTACGAGCAGTACTTC

J gene: TRBJ2-7
V gene: TRBV12-3/TRBV12-4
D gene: NA
clone size: few
CDR3 length: 15
CDR3 protein: CASSPRPGISYEQYF
CDR3 DNA: TGTGCCAGCAGTCCTCGACCAGGGATTTCCTACGAGCAGTACTTC

J gene: TRBJ2-2
V gene: TRBV2
D gene: TRBD1
clone size: few
CDR3 length: 14
CDR3 protein: CASRLAGTGNSGSF
CDR3 DNA: TGTGCCAGCAGGCTAGCCGGGACAGGGAATTCGGGGTCTTTT

J gene: TRBJ1-1
V gene: TRBV7-9
D gene: NA
clone size: NA
CDR3 length: 14
CDR3 protein: CASSLVRQNTEAFF
CDR3 DNA: TGTGCCAGCAGCTTAGTCCGTCAGAACACTGAAGCTTTCTTT

J gene: TRBJ1-4
V gene: TRBV28
D gene: NA
clone size: few
CDR3 length: 14
CDR3 protein: CASSSERYNEKLFF
CDR3 DNA: TGTGCCAGCAGTTCGGAAAGATATAATGAAAAACTGTTTTTT

J gene: TRBJ2-7
V gene: TRBV5-1
D gene: TRBD2
clone size: once
CDR3 length: 14
CDR3 protein: CASSLEAGGSEQYF
CDR3 DNA: TGCGCCAGCAGCTTGGAAGCGGGAGGGAGCGAGCAGTACTTC

J gene: TRBJ1-1
V gene: TRBV20-1
D gene: NA
clone size: NA
CDR3 length: 13
CDR3 protein: CSARQGSNTEAFF
CDR3 DNA: TGCAGTGCTAGACAGGGATCGAACACTGAAGCTTTCTTT

J gene: TRBJ1-5
V gene: TRBV2
D gene: NA
clone size: few
CDR3 length: 13
CDR3 protein: CASRGVSNQPQHF
CDR3 DNA: TGTGCCAGCAGGGGTGTAAGCAATCAGCCCCAGCATTTT

J gene: TRBJ2-5
V gene: TRBV7-4
D gene: NA
clone size: few
CDR3 length: 15
CDR3 protein: CASSPLSGVQETQYF
CDR3 DNA: TGTGCCAGCAGCCCCTTGTCCGGGGTCCAAGAGACCCAGTACTTC

J gene: TRBJ1-1
V gene: TRBV5-1
D gene: NA
clone size: few
CDR3 length: 20
CDR3 protein: CASSLVFFGDSSQRDTEAFF
CDR3 DNA: TGCGCCAGCAGCTTGGTTTTCTTCGGGGACTCCTCTCAGAGGGACACTGAAGCTTTCTTT

J gene: TRBJ2-7
V gene: TRBV12-3/TRBV12-4
D gene: NA
clone size: NA
CDR3 length: 16
CDR3 protein: CASSPAPGQPSYEQYF
CDR3 DNA: TGTGCCAGCAGTCCTGCCCCTGGACAGCCCTCATACGAGCAGTACTTC